The 22 T cell receptor beta chains presented below share a single source sample, sequenced in a study of cytomegalovirus exposure and HLA in healthy donors. In the PCR, 60 Vbeta and 13 Jbeta primers were used. Some clones are missing from TCRdb's copy, which holds only in-frame ones; the method was immunoSEQ multiplex PCR. The sample includes about 210,000 clones, over 75% of them seen just once. The specimen sequenced was PBMCs. The receptors shown here come from a woman in her forties or fifties in good health and CMV-seropositive.

This clone came up a few times. This chain connects TRBV6-6 to TRBJ2-7, with D possibly being TRBD1 (5 bases). The CDR3 spans 13 residues. Germline V CDR1 and CDR2: MNHNY, SVGAGI (reference sequence). The V end was cut by 2 bases, the J end by 0 bases, with 5 bases between. The CDR3 nucleotides read TGTGCCAGCAGTTACACAGGCTCCTACGAGCAGTACTTC. Translation gives CASSYTGSYEQYF.

The chain joins TRBV30 to TRBJ2-7; 11 nucleotides agree with TRBD2. CDR1 and CDR2 (germline): GTSNPN, SVGIG (reference sequence). This CDR3 region has 14 residues. V trimming: 3 bases; J trimming: 7 bases; junction bases outside the gene matches: 8. CDR3 in DNA: TGTGCCTGGAGGGGGACTAGCGGCCGAGGGGAGCAGTACTTC. It yields the protein CAWRGTSGRGEQYF.

The chain uses TRBV30 and TRBJ2-7; 7 bases fit TRBD1. CDR1 GTSNPN and CDR2 SVGIG come from the germline V gene (reference sequence). V shed 6 bases and J 4 bases; nucleotides not matched to a gene: 12. CDR3 length: 14 amino acids. The CDR3 DNA sequence: TGTGCCTGTAGCCGGGACAGTTCTTATTACGAGCAGTACTTC. Protein sequence: CACSRDSSYYEQYF.

The chain couples TRBV6-5 to TRBJ2-7; the D gene is possibly TRBD2 (7 bases). The germline V and J ends were trimmed by 2 bases and 5 bases, with 19 bases remaining between them. The CDR3 sequence is 16 residues long. CDR1 MNHEY and CDR2 SVGAGI come from the germline V gene. DNA of the CDR3: TGTGCCAGCAGTTACCATCGCGGGGGCCCAGGGGACGAGCAGTACTTC. This translates into CASSYHRGGPGDEQYF.

The rearrangement uses TRBV5-6 and TRBJ1-1, with D possibly being TRBD1 (6 bases). Germline values: CDR1 SGHDT, CDR2 YYEEEE. The CDR3 is 17 residues long. Trimming took 0 bases from V and 2 from J, leaving 17 bases between them. The CDR3 DNA reads as TGTGCCAGCAGCTTGGGGGGCCTAGGGGGGGCAAACACTGAAGCTTTCTTT. Residues: CASSLGGLGGANTEAFF. The full variable domain, completed using reference TRBV5-6 and TRBJ1-1, is DAGVTQSPTHLIKTRGQQVTLRCSPKSGHDTVSWYQQALGQGPQFIFQYYEEEERQRGNFPDRFSGHQFPNYSSELNVNALLLGDSALYLCASSLGGLGGANTEAFFGQGTRLTVV.

This sequence joins TRBV19 and TRBJ1-6, with a tentative D call TRBD1 (5 bases). The ends were cut back, 4 bases at V and 13 bases at J, with 17 bases in the middle. Germline V gives CDR1 LNHDA, CDR2 SQIVND (reference sequence). The CDR3 covers 14 residues. The CDR3 DNA is TGTGCCAGTAGTAGTAACGGGGGAAGCGGGCCCCTCCACTTT. Its translation is CASSSNGGSGPLHF.

This chain uses TRBV7-9 with TRBJ1-2; D is undetermined. The CDR3 consists of 17 residues. The V and J ends lost 4 bases and 0 bases respectively, with 18 bases between them. Germline loops: CDR1 SEHNR, CDR2 FQNEAQ (reference sequence). The CDR3 coding sequence is TGTGCCAGCAGCTCGGGAGGACGGTTGAACCCTAACTATGGCTACACCTTC. Amino acid sequence: CASSSGGRLNPNYGYTF.

This clone is a singleton in its sample. J is TRBJ2-7 and V is TRBV11-3; D ambiguous. Germline CDR1 is SGHNT and CDR2 is YENEEA. The CDR3 consists of 15 residues. The V end was cut by 2 bases, the J end by 2 bases, with 13 bases between. The CDR3 coding sequence is TGTGCCAGCAGCTTATCCGGGTTCGGAACCTACGAGCAGTACTTC. Its translation is CASSLSGFGTYEQYF.

V and J are TRBV27 and TRBJ2-3, with D possibly being TRBD2 (5 bases). Trimming shortened V by 3 bases and J by 0 bases, and 10 bases separated the two germline ends. CDR1 is MNHEY, CDR2 SMNVEV, per germline (reference sequence). The CDR3 is 15 residues long. CDR3: CASSFSGISTDTQYF. The CDR3 DNA reads TGTGCCAGCAGTTTTTCGGGGATTAGCACAGATACGCAGTATTTT.

V and J are TRBV19 and TRBJ2-7; perhaps TRBD2 as D (5 bases). The CDR3 is 12 residues long. Deletions cut 3 bases from V and 7 bases from J, with 10 bases between. CDR1 is LNHDA, CDR2 SQIVND, per germline (reference sequence). This CDR3 reads CASSIGQREQYF. In DNA form, the CDR3 reads TGTGCCAGTAGTATTGGGCAGCGGGAGCAGTACTTC.

The chain is built from TRBV27 and TRBJ2-1; 11 positions agree with TRBD2. The CDR3 is made up of 16 amino acids. From germline, CDR1 is MNHEY and CDR2 SMNVEV (reference sequence). The V and J ends lost 4 bases and 7 bases, in that order; junction bases with no gene match: 9. The CDR3 DNA sequence: TGTGCCAGCAGTTCTAACCCGGGACTAGCGGCGAATGAGCAGTTCTTC. As protein: CASSSNPGLAANEQFF.

This chain links TRBV5-1 with TRBJ2-7; 9 bases match TRBD1. Germline V gene data show CDR1 as SGHRS and CDR2 as YFSETQ. The CDR3 sequence is 18 residues long. V was pared by 4 bases and J by 4 bases, with 18 bases of the junction left unmatched. As DNA, the CDR3 is TGCGCCAGCAGCCCAAACAGGGGGCAGCTTTTATTTTTGTACGAGCAGTACTTC. It encodes CASSPNRGQLLFLYEQYF.

This chain links TRBV19 with TRBJ1-1; a weak D match, TRBD1 (6 bases). Germline CDR1 is LNHDA and CDR2 is SQIVND (reference sequence). This CDR3 is built from 19 residues. The V end was cut by 3 bases, the J end by 1 base, with 24 bases between. The CDR3 loop is CASSMRDRPSPGSNTEAFF. The CDR3 DNA reads as TGTGCCAGTAGTATGCGAGACAGGCCTTCACCGGGGTCGAACACTGAAGCTTTCTTT.

This clone was seen a few times. The chain combines TRBV2 with TRBJ1-1, with no clear D. The CDR3 covers 13 residues. The V gene lost 2 bases and the J gene lost 3 bases, with 7 bases spanning the gap. Per germline, CDR1 SNHLY and CDR2 FYNNEI. The CDR3: CASSEIPDTEAFF. CDR3 DNA: TGTGCCAGCAGTGAAATACCGGACACTGAAGCTTTCTTT.

The rearrangement links TRBV5-1 to TRBJ1-4, with D maybe TRBD1 (5 bases). Trimming removed 4 bases from V and 7 bases from J, with 17 bases in between. Germline V lookup: CDR1 SGHRS, CDR2 YFSETQ. The CDR3 covers 15 residues. The CDR3 loop reads CASSNRGGLAEKLFF. The CDR3 nucleotides are TGCGCCAGCAGCAATAGGGGCGGACTAGCTGAAAAACTGTTTTTT.

The CDR3 reads CAYRAGPNQPQHF. The CDR3 DNA reads as TGTGCCTACAGGGCAGGTCCCAATCAGCCCCAGCATTTT. This chain joins TRBV30 and TRBJ1-5; weak D call: TRBD1 (6 bases). Trimming took off 7 bases at V and 3 bases at J, with 13 bases between the two ends. The CDR3 loop spans 13 amino acids. The germline CDR1 and CDR2 sequences are GTSNPN and SVGIG (reference sequence). The full variable domain, completed using reference TRBV30 and TRBJ1-5, is SQTIHQWPATLVQPVGSPLSLECTVEGTSNPNLYWYRQAAGRGLQLLFYSVGIGQISSEVPQNLSASRPQDRQFILSSKKLLLSDSGFYLCAYRAGPNQPQHFGDGTRLSIL.

The V and J genes are TRBV5-1 and TRBJ2-2, with a possible D match to TRBD1 (5 bases). From germline, CDR1 is SGHRS and CDR2 YFSETQ. The CDR3 contains 17 residues. V lost 1 base and J 6 bases, leaving 19 bases between the germline ends. CDR3 residues: CASSLLQGGSGAGELFF. In nucleotides, the CDR3 is TGCGCCAGCAGCTTGCTGCAGGGCGGTAGTGGCGCCGGGGAGCTGTTTTTT.

This chain joins TRBV18 and TRBJ1-1, with D perhaps TRBD1 (6 bases). Germline V lookup: CDR1 KGHSH, CDR2 LQKENI. The CDR3 consists of 14 residues. Trimming stripped 1 base from V and 5 bases from J, with 11 bases between. The CDR3 protein is CASSPQGEGTEAFF. Written as DNA, the CDR3 is TGTGCCAGCTCACCACAGGGGGAAGGAACTGAAGCTTTCTTT.

V gene TRBV5-5 combines with J gene TRBJ1-4; D unclear. The V gene lost 1 base and the J gene lost 8 bases, with 12 bases spanning the gap. CDR3 length: 14 amino acids. Germline V gives CDR1 SGHKS, CDR2 YYEKEE (reference sequence). The CDR3 protein is CASSLSRQQEKLFF. The DNA of the CDR3 is TGTGCCAGCAGCTTGTCGCGGCAGCAGGAAAAACTGTTTTTT.

In this sample, this clone turned up once. The rearrangement links TRBV25-1 to TRBJ2-5; tentatively, D is TRBD2 (7 bases). Germline CDR1 MGHDK, CDR2 SYGVNS. CDR3 length: 13 residues. The ends were cut back, 7 bases at V and 1 base at J, with 10 bases in the middle. CDR3 coding DNA: TGTGCCAGCAATGGGGGGGCCCAAGAGACCCAGTACTTC. This translates into CASNGGAQETQYF.

This clone was counted only a few times. The rearrangement links TRBV18 to TRBJ1-1, with no clear D. CDR1 and CDR2 from the germline V gene are KGHSH and LQKENI. The CDR3 is 14 amino acids. V gave up 8 bases and J gave up 1 base, with 14 bases separating them. CDR3 region: CASRDQVGNTEAFF. CDR3 nucleotide sequence: TGTGCCAGCCGAGATCAGGTGGGGAACACTGAAGCTTTCTTT.

The chain recombines TRBV27 with TRBJ2-3; 9 nucleotides align to TRBD2. Germline V lookup: CDR1 MNHEY, CDR2 SMNVEV (reference sequence). V dropped 2 bases and J dropped 1; count of bases not matched to a gene: 4. The CDR3 runs 16 residues. Here the CDR3 reads CASSLRRGGGTDTQYF. The CDR3 coding sequence is TGTGCCAGCAGTTTAAGGCGGGGGGGAGGCACAGATACGCAGTATTTT.